The clone carrying this TCR beta chain was detected only once. The junction departs from the called germline gene at one end, perhaps through a read error. Individuals selected for sequencing had exhibited CD8+CD57+ cell expansion on flow cytometry. Profiling that covered TCR beta VDJ and CDR3 relied on genomic DNA as its template. Via MiXCR, TCRdb re-called the reads, giving one row per CDR3 protein. The sample lists around 250,000 distinct CDR3 sequences; approximately 80% were seen once. Germline assignment: CDR1 SNHLY and CDR2 FYNNEI. This CDR3 is 12 amino acids long. The data are from a study of CD8+CD57+ T cells in acquired aplastic anemia.

The chain combines TRBV2 with TRBJ2-4, with unresolved D. The sequence was collected from a human donor with aplastic anemia. The sample consisted of sorted CD4+, CD8+, or CD8+CD57+ T cells (not recorded which) from PBMCs. CDR3 amino acids: CASTKAQRNQDF. CDR3 nucleotide sequence: TGTGCCAGCACCAAAGCTCAGAGGAATCAAGACTTC.